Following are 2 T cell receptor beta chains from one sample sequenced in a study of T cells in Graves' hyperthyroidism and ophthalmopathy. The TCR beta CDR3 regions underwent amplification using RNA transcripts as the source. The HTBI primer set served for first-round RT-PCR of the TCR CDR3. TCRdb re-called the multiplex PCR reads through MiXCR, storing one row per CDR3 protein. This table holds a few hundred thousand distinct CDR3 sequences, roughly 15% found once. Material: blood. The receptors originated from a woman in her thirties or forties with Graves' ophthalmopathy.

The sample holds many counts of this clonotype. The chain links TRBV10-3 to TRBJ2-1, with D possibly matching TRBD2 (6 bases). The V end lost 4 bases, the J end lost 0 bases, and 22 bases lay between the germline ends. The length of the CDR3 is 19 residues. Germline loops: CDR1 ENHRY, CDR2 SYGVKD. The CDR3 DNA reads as TGTGCCATCAGTGGTTCCGGTACCAGCGGACTACTCTCCTACAATGAGCAGTTCTTC. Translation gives CAISGSGTSGLLSYNEQFF.

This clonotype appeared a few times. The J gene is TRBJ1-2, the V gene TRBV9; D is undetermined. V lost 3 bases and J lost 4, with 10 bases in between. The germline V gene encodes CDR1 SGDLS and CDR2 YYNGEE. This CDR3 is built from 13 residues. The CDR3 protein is CASSDRMIYGYTF. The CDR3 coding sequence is TGTGCCAGCAGCGACCGGATGATCTATGGCTACACCTTC.